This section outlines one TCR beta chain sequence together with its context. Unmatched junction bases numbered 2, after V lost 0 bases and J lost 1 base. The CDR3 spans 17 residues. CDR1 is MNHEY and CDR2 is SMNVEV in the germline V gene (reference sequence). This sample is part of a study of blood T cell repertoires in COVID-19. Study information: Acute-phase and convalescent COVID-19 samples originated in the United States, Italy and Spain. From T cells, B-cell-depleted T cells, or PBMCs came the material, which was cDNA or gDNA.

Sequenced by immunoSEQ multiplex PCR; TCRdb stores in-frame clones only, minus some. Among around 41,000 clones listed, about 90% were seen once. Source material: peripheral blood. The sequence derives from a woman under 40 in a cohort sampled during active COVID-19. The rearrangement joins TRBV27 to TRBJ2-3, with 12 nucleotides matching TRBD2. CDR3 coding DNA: TGTGCCAGCAGTTTATCGGGACTAGCGGGCCGCACAGATACGCAGTATTTT. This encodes CASSLSGLAGRTDTQYF.